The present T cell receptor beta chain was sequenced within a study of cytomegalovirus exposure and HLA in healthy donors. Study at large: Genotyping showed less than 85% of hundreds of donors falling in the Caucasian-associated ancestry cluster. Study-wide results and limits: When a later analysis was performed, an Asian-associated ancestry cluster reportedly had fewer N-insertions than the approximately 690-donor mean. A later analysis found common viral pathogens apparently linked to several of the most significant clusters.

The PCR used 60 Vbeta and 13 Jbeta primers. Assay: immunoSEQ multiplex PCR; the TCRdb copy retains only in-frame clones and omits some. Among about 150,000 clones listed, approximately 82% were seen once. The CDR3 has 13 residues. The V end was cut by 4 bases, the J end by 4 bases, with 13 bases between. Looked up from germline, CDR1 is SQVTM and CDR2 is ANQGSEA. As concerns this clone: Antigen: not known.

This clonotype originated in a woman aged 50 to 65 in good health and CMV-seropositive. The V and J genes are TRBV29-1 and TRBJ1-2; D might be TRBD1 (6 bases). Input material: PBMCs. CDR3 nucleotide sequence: TGCAGCGTTGTTGCTGGGGGCGGCTATGGCTACACCTTC. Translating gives CSVVAGGGYGYTF.